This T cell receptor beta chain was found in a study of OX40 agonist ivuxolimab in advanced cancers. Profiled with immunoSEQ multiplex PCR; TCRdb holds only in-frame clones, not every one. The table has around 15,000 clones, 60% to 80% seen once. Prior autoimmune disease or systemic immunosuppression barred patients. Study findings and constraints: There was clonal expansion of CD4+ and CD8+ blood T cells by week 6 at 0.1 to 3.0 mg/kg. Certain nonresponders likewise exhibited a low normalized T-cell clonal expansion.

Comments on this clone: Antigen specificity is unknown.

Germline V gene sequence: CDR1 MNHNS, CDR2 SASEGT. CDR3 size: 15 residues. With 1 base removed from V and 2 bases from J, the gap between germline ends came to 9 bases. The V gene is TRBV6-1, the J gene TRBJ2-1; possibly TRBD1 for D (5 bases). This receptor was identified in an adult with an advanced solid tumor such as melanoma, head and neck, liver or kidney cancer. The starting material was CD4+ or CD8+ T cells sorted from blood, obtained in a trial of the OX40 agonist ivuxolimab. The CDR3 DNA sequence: TGTGCCAGCAGTGAAGAGGGGTATGCCTACAATGAGCAGTTCTTC. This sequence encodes CASSEEGYAYNEQFF.